This T cell receptor beta chain appears in the sequencing data of a study of T cells after yellow fever vaccination (dated 2019 in TCRdb). Notes on the research overall: The SMART-Seq v4 Ultra Low Input RNA kit was used to prepare libraries from fractions with low cell numbers. To track T-cell clones before and after primary and booster YFV17D yellow fever vaccination, bulk TCR alpha and beta repertoires were sequenced longitudinally. The cohort comprised two healthy male donors, one aged 18 to 29 and one aged 30 to 40 years. Blood was drawn at multiple timepoints before and after primary and secondary immunization, with bulk PBMC replicates and cell subsets isolated. General findings and caveats noted by the study authors: Compared with the primary T-cell response, the secondary T-cell response was faster but weaker, reaching its peak on day 5 rather than on day 15. Because only two donors were included in the study, the extent to which the findings can be generalized is limited. Computational filtering was required because FACS-sorted repertoires could contain abundant contaminating clonotypes from the bulk population. Most clones expanded after primary vaccination (about 95% of CD4 and 80% to 90% of CD8) were re-detected after the booster, suggesting that broad memory maintenance occurred. A small fraction of clonotypes appeared in both the CD4 and CD8 compartments, likely as a result of convergent recombination.

The CDR3 measures 13 amino acids from cysteine to phenylalanine. Only CDR3 DNA is held: 39 bases, read in frame from base 1. The germline V gene sets CDR1 to SGHVS and CDR2 to FQNEAQ. V drops 2 bases and J drops 5 bases, leaving 7 bases in between. The treatment or condition label here, explained by the study, means: live attenuated yellow fever vaccine strain. At each blood-draw timepoint, two biological replicates of bulk PBMCs were collected. A standard Ficoll-Paque protocol was used to isolate PBMCs from peripheral blood. TriZol was used to extract RNA from bulk PBMCs, CD4 and CD8 fractions, and dextramer-positive and dextramer-negative fractions. The sample holds a few counts of this clonotype. Its antigen target is currently unknown. Base qualities are missing; no much larger clone stands one base away. TCR cDNA was synthesized by 5'RACE template switching, which introduced a universal primer site and unique molecular identifiers. cDNA synthesis was primed from both the TCR alpha and TCR beta constant segments. Libraries were amplified in two PCR steps, with sample barcodes and sequencing adapters added in the second step. Sequencing of libraries was performed on Illumina HiSeq 2500 (2x100 bp) or NovaSeq (2x150 bp). The source study handled its data this way. MIGEC handled demultiplexing of reads and collapsing into UMI consensus sequences, while MiXCR performed V(D)J alignment. Vaccine-responding clonotypes were identified with edgeR using replicate PBMC samples, with FDR below 0.01 and a log2 fold change above 5 up to day 15 being required. CD4 or CD8 identity was assigned to each bulk clonotype according to whether the clonotype was present at higher abundance in the sequenced CD4 repertoire or the sequenced CD8 repertoire. TCRdb trimmed public reads at Q25 via fastp, called clones via MiXCR and kept in-frame beta chains. Merged by CDR3 protein, the rows form single entries marked with the most common genes and DNA. TCRdb's processing, not the study's, gives the V and J calls here. The sample profile shows around 500,000 distinct CDR3 sequences; 21% of them were found once. 15% to 20% of the sample lies in the top ten.

This clonotype was obtained from a man aged 18 to 29 who received the YFV17D yellow fever vaccine. This sample comprised PBMCs, obtained less than 25 days after the first yellow fever vaccination. This chain is built from TRBV7-8 and TRBJ2-4; the D assignment is uncertain and may be TRBD1 or TRBD2, with 5 bases supporting each. The nucleotide sequence is given as TGTGCCAGCAGCTTAATGGGGGAAAACATTCAGTACTTC. Its amino acids are CASSLMGENIQYF.